One sample yielded the 6 T cell receptor beta chains listed below, sequenced in a study of T cell responses to AZD1222 COVID-19 vaccine. Measured with immunoSEQ multiplex PCR; TCRdb has only the in-frame clones, and not every one. This table holds roughly 130,000 clones, just over 85% found once. Sequences were derived from peripheral blood, sampled on day 0 of AZD1222 vaccination. These receptors all come from an adult in good health.

V gene TRBV11-3 combines with J gene TRBJ2-3, with 9 bases matching TRBD2. The V and J ends lost 3 bases and 2 bases, in that order; junction bases with no gene match: 3. Germline V gene data show CDR1 as SGHNT and CDR2 as YENEEA. CDR3 size: 15 residues. The chain's CDR3 is CASSLGGRATDTQYF. The CDR3 coding sequence is TGTGCCAGCAGCTTGGGCGGGAGGGCCACAGATACGCAGTATTTT. Variable domain in full (rest from reference TRBV11-3 and TRBJ2-3): EAGVVQSPRYKIIEKKQPVAFWCNPISGHNTLYWYLQNLGQGPELLIRYENEEAVDDSQLPKDRFSAERLKGVDSTLKIQPAELGDSAVYLCASSLGGRATDTQYFGPGTRLTVL.

This chain connects TRBV5-1 to TRBJ2-1; no clear D gene. The germline V gene has CDR1 SGHRS and CDR2 YFSETQ. Trimming shortened V by 0 bases and J by 7 bases, and 2 bases separated the two germline ends. The CDR3 consists of 11 residues. DNA for the CDR3: TGCGCCAGCAGCTTGGGGAATGAGCAGTTCTTC. Translating it yields CASSLGNEQFF.

The genes are TRBV18 and TRBJ1-1, with D maybe TRBD1 (5 bases). The CDR3 is made up of 13 amino acids. Trimming removed 8 bases from V and 1 base from J, with 11 bases in between. The germline CDR1 and CDR2 sequences are KGHSH and LQKENI. The DNA for the CDR3 is TGTGCCAGCACACGGGGGGAGAACACTGAAGCTTTCTTT. Its protein product is CASTRGENTEAFF.

Only a few counts were recorded for this clone. The chain joins TRBV4-1 to TRBJ1-1, with 8 bases aligning to TRBD1. This CDR3 has 14 amino acids. Germline CDR1 reads MGHRA; CDR2 reads YSYEKL. After removal of 4 bases from V and 3 bases from J, the junction contained 4 bases not matched to a gene. The CDR3 spells CASSPRQGHTEAFF. The DNA of the CDR3 is TGCGCCAGCAGCCCACGACAGGGGCACACTGAAGCTTTCTTT.

The chain uses TRBV7-8 and TRBJ1-1; weak D call: TRBD1 (5 bases). Looked up from germline, CDR1 is SGHVS and CDR2 is FQNEAQ. Between the trimmed V and J ends, which lost 5 bases and 3 bases, there was a span of 13 bases. The CDR3 totals 14 residues. CDR3 region: CASSGGVGDTEAFF. Here the CDR3 DNA reads TGTGCCAGCAGCGGAGGGGTGGGGGACACTGAAGCTTTCTTT.

The chain carries TRBV28 and TRBJ1-1; D not certain. Germline V gives CDR1 MDHEN, CDR2 SYDVKM. The CDR3 extends over 14 amino acids. V lost 1 base and J 1 base, leaving 7 bases between the germline ends. The CDR3 loop is CASSLLAKNTEAFF. CDR3 coding DNA: TGTGCCAGCAGTTTATTGGCAAAGAACACTGAAGCTTTCTTT.